The 18 T cell receptor beta chains reported below all come from one sample, sequenced in a study of metastatic and nonmetastatic thyroid tumors. Treatment of any kind had been given to no patient before thyroid surgery. TCRdb re-processed the PCR reads through MiXCR. The data hold about 32,000 clones, with less than 20% observed a single time. The sequenced material came from blood. Receptors were obtained from a female donor with papillary thyroid cancer or a benign thyroid nodule (not recorded which). Some clones in this sample may be carry-over from other donors' samples.

V and J are TRBV4-1 and TRBJ2-7; 9 nucleotides align to TRBD1. Germline trimming cut 0 bases from V and 3 bases from J; bases unmatched to any gene: 3. Germline lookup yields CDR1 MGHRA and CDR2 YSYEKL. The CDR3 loop spans 15 amino acids. CDR3 protein: CASSQEWDRVYEQYF. The CDR3 DNA reads TGCGCCAGCAGCCAAGAATGGGACAGGGTCTACGAGCAGTACTTC.

V is TRBV12-3 or TRBV12-4 and J is TRBJ2-2; D gene unclear. CDR3 length: 14 residues. The ends were cut back, 8 bases at V and 4 bases at J, with 14 bases in the middle. This chain's CDR3 is CASYDFTTTGELFF. The DNA of the CDR3 is TGTGCCAGCTATGACTTCACGACCACCGGGGAGCTGTTTTTT.

In this sample, this clone turned up many times. Other DNA sequences in the same sample also yield this CDR3. The chain carries TRBV9 and TRBJ2-5, with D unclear. The V gene's germline CDR1 is SGDLS and CDR2 YYNGEE. The ends were cut back, 4 bases at V and 5 bases at J, with 15 bases in the middle. This CDR3 is built from 14 residues. In DNA form, the CDR3 reads TGTGCCAGCAGCTACCGAATAGACATGGAGACCCAGTACTTC. Translating gives CASSYRIDMETQYF.

There are many counts of this clone. This chain joins TRBV2 and TRBJ1-1; D is perhaps TRBD1 (5 bases). Germline loops: CDR1 SNHLY, CDR2 FYNNEI. The CDR3 is 13 amino acids. V shed 8 bases and J shed 1 base, with 11 bases lying between them. Here the CDR3 reads CASPRGGNTEAFF. Here the CDR3 DNA reads TGTGCCAGCCCTAGGGGAGGGAACACTGAAGCTTTCTTT.

The genes are TRBV6-1 and TRBJ2-7; tentative D call: TRBD1 (6 bases). The germline V gene encodes CDR1 MNHNS and CDR2 SASEGT. The CDR3 is 15 residues long. Between the trimmed V and J ends, which lost 5 bases and 3 bases, there was a span of 17 bases. The CDR3, as DNA: TGTGCCAGCAGTTCGTTCCGGGACAAGTTCTACGAGCAGTACTTC. The encoded protein is CASSSFRDKFYEQYF.

This rearrangement joins TRBV11-2 to TRBJ2-2; 10 nucleotides agree with TRBD2. This CDR3 has 16 amino acids. Germline V lookup: CDR1 SGHAT, CDR2 FQNNGV. The V gene end was trimmed by 3 bases and the J gene end by 1 base; junction bases not matched to a gene: 2. The chain's CDR3 is CASSFGLAVNTGELFF. In nucleotides, the CDR3 is TGTGCCAGCAGCTTTGGACTAGCGGTGAACACCGGGGAGCTGTTTTTT. The full variable domain, with the rest looked up from reference TRBV11-2 and TRBJ2-2, is EAGVAQSPRYKIIEKRQSVAFWCNPISGHATLYWYQQILGQGPKLLIQFQNNGVVDDSQLPKDRFSAERLKGVDSTLKIQPAKLEDSAVYLCASSFGLAVNTGELFFGEGSRLTVL.

V and J are TRBV19 and TRBJ2-3, with D perhaps given as TRBD1 or TRBD2 (6 bases each). Trimming cost V 7 bases and J 0 bases, with 11 bases left between them. CDR3 length equals 14 residues. Germline assignment: CDR1 LNHDA and CDR2 SQIVND (reference sequence). CDR3 bases: TGTGCCAGTACGGGGGCGAAAAGCACAGATACGCAGTATTTT. This sequence encodes CASTGAKSTDTQYF. Filled out from reference TRBV19 and TRBJ2-3, the complete variable domain reads DGGITQSPKYLFRKEGQNVTLSCEQNLNHDAMYWYRQDPGQGLRLIYYSQIVNDFQKGDIAEGYSVSREKKESFPLTVTSAQKNPTAFYLCASTGAKSTDTQYFGPGTRLTVL.

In its sample, this clone was seen a few times. A junction end diverges from the germline sequence, so it may reflect a read error. The chain couples TRBV30 to TRBJ2-1; 11 positions match TRBD2. This CDR3 has 15 residues. CDR1 and CDR2 from the germline V gene are GTSNPN and SVGIG (reference sequence). The CDR3 loop reads CAWSGPLAGVGKQLF. The DNA for the CDR3 is TGTGCCTGGAGTGGACCACTAGCGGGAGTCGGTAAGCAGCTCTTC.

This clone was counted many times. The rearrangement uses TRBV11-2 and TRBJ2-7, with D perhaps matching TRBD1 (5 bases). The ends were cut back, 3 bases at V and 5 bases at J, with 11 bases in the middle. This CDR3 comprises 13 residues. The germline CDR1 and CDR2 sequences are SGHAT and FQNNGV. The CDR3 DNA follows: TGTGCCAGCAGCTTTCCAGGGTTGGACGAGCAGTACTTC. This codes for CASSFPGLDEQYF.

In its sample, this clone was seen many times. The chain combines TRBV20-1 with TRBJ1-1; 9 positions match TRBD1. The CDR3 covers 15 residues. Trimming cost V 0 bases and J 5 bases; bases outside gene matches: 7. The germline V gene has CDR1 DFQATT and CDR2 SNEGSKA (reference sequence). CDR3 sequence (DNA): TGCAGTGCTAGAGATACCGGGACAGGGTTGACTGAAGCTTTCTTT. This gives the protein CSARDTGTGLTEAFF.

This chain joins TRBV20-1 and TRBJ2-2, with D possibly matching TRBD2 (6 bases). This CDR3 is built from 14 residues. V shed 7 bases and J shed 3 bases, with 15 bases lying between them. The germline CDR1 and CDR2 sequences are DFQATT and SNEGSKA (reference sequence). DNA of the CDR3: TGCAGTGTTAGGGGCGGGGAGCACACCGGGGAGCTGTTTTTT. The encoded protein is CSVRGGEHTGELFF.

This clone is medium-sized within its sample. The J gene is TRBJ2-2, the V gene TRBV12-3 or TRBV12-4; D call uncertain. CDR3 size: 13 residues. The germline V and J ends were trimmed by 11 bases and 4 bases, with 14 bases remaining between them. CDR3 in amino acids: CALGLSVTGELFF. CDR3 in DNA: TGTGCCTTGGGGTTGTCAGTCACCGGGGAGCTGTTTTTT.

Ten or more counts support this clone. Sequence at one end of the junction differs from germline and may be a read error. The rearrangement links TRBV6-1 to TRBJ1-5, with a weak D call TRBD1 (5 bases). The CDR3 runs to 14 residues. From germline, CDR1 is MNHNS and CDR2 SASEGT. The CDR3 reads CVSSLGQTDQPQHF. In DNA form, the CDR3 reads TGTGTCAGCAGTTTGGGGCAAACCGATCAGCCCCAGCATTTT.

The chain is built from TRBV6-2 or TRBV6-3 and TRBJ1-2; no reliable D call. The CDR3 sequence is 12 residues long. Germline V gives CDR1 MNHEY, CDR2 SVGEGT. V gave up 0 bases and J gave up 5 bases, with 4 bases separating them. Written as DNA, the CDR3 is TGTGCCAGCAGTTACTCTGGGTATGGCTACACCTTC. Translated: CASSYSGYGYTF.

This clone was counted at least ten times. The chain carries TRBV6-1 and TRBJ1-4, with 8 bases aligning to TRBD1. Per the germline V gene, CDR1 is MNHNS and CDR2 is SASEGT. V lost 6 bases, J lost 8 bases, and 5 bases stayed unmatched. This CDR3 has 13 residues. As DNA, the CDR3 is TGTGCCAGCAGGAAGGACAGGGTCGAAAAACTGTTTTTT. Protein: CASRKDRVEKLFF.

This chain joins TRBV2 and TRBJ2-2, with D uncertain. The germline V gene encodes CDR1 SNHLY and CDR2 FYNNEI. There are 14 residues in the CDR3. With 4 bases removed from V and 1 base from J, the gap between germline ends came to 7 bases. DNA for the CDR3: TGTGCCAGCAGTGTGCACGGGAACACCGGGGAGCTGTTTTTT. Amino acids: CASSVHGNTGELFF.

In its sample, this clone is medium-sized. The chain couples TRBV6-5 to TRBJ2-2; no definite D call. The CDR3 has 15 amino acids. Germline V lookup: CDR1 MNHEY, CDR2 SVGAGI. V lost 2 bases to trimming and J lost 3 bases, with 10 bases between them. The CDR3 region is CASSYRRPDTGELFF. The DNA for the CDR3 is TGTGCCAGCAGTTACCGTCGCCCCGACACCGGGGAGCTGTTTTTT.

V is TRBV9 and J is TRBJ2-5; the D gene is possibly TRBD1 (6 bases). Between the trimmed V and J ends, which lost 0 bases and 2 bases, there was a span of 11 bases. CDR3 length: 15 residues. Per the germline V gene, CDR1 is SGDLS and CDR2 is YYNGEE. This CDR3 is CASSVGGQRQETQYF. The CDR3 nucleotides read TGTGCCAGCAGCGTAGGGGGACAACGACAAGAGACCCAGTACTTC.